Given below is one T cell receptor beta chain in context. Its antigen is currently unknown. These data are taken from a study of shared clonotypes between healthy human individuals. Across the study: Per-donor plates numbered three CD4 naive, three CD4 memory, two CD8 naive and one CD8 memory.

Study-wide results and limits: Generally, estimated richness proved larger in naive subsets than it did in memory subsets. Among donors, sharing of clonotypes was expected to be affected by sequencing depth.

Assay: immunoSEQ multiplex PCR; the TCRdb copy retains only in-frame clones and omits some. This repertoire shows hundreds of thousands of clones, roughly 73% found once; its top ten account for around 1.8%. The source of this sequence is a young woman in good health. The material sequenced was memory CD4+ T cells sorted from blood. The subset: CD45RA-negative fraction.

DNA for the CDR3: TGTGCCAGCAGCTTGGAGAGGGACACTAACTATGGCTACACCTTC. Translating it yields CASSLERDTNYGYTF. This sequence joins TRBV5-4 and TRBJ1-2, with D perhaps matching TRBD1 (6 bases). In germline, CDR1 is SGHNT, CDR2 YYREEE (reference sequence). The CDR3 extends over 15 amino acids. V was shortened by 0 bases and J by 0 bases, with 9 bases between the two germline ends.